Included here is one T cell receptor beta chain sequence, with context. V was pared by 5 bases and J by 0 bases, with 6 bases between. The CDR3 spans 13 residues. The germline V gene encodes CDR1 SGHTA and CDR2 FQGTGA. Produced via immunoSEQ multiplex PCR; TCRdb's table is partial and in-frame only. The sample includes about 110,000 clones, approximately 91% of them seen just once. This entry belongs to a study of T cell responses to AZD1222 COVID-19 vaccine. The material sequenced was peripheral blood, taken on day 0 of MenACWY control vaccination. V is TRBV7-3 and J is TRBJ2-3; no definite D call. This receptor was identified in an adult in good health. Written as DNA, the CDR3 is TGTGCCAGCAGCCCCCCTAGCACAGATACGCAGTATTTT. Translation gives CASSPPSTDTQYF.